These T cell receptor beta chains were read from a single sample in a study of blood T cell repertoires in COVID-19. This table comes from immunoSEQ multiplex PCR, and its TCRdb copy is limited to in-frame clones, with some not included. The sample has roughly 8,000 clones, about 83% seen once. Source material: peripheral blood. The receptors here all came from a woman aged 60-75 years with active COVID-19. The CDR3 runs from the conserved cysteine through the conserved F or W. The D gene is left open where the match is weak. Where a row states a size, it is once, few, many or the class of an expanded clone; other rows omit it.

CDR3aa: CASSLNVYGTSGYEQYF
CDR3nt: TGTGCCAGCAGCTTAAATGTGTACGGGACATCGGGCTACGAGCAGTACTTC
j_gene: TRBJ2-7
v_gene: TRBV7-6
d_gene: -
abundance: -

CDR3aa: CASSLQTGKAFF
CDR3nt: TGTGCCAGCAGTTTACAGACAGGGAAAGCTTTCTTT
j_gene: TRBJ1-1
v_gene: TRBV27
d_gene: TRBD1
abundance: -

CDR3aa: CANPFRSNTEAFF
CDR3nt: TGTGCCAACCCCTTCAGGTCGAACACTGAAGCTTTCTTT
j_gene: TRBJ1-1
v_gene: TRBV2
d_gene: -
abundance: -

CDR3aa: CASRAGVGTEAFF
CDR3nt: TGCGCCAGCAGGGCGGGGGTCGGGACTGAAGCTTTCTTT
j_gene: TRBJ1-1
v_gene: TRBV10-1
d_gene: -
abundance: once

CDR3aa: CASRPTGQGGSPLHF
CDR3nt: TGTGCCAGCAGACCTACGGGACAGGGTGGATCACCCCTCCACTTT
j_gene: TRBJ1-6
v_gene: TRBV3-1/TRBV3-2
d_gene: TRBD1
abundance: once

CDR3aa: CASSLLGTSGDTQYF
CDR3nt: TGTGCCAGCAGCTTATTGGGGACTAGCGGGGACACGCAGTATTTT
j_gene: TRBJ2-3
v_gene: TRBV7-9
d_gene: TRBD2
abundance: -

CDR3aa: CAWSHGSRAFF
CDR3nt: TGTGCCTGGAGTCATGGGAGCCGAGCTTTCTTT
j_gene: TRBJ1-1
v_gene: TRBV30
d_gene: -
abundance: few

CDR3aa: CASSPTTGRGGETQYF
CDR3nt: TGCGCCAGCAGCCCCACGACGGGCAGGGGTGGCGAGACCCAGTACTTC
j_gene: TRBJ2-5
v_gene: TRBV5-1
d_gene: -
abundance: once

CDR3aa: CASSYWGRRTGELFF
CDR3nt: TGTGCCAGCAGTTACTGGGGGCGGAGGACCGGGGAGCTGTTTTTT
j_gene: TRBJ2-2
v_gene: TRBV6-2/TRBV6-3
d_gene: -
abundance: -

CDR3aa: CASSLSRGMETQYF
CDR3nt: TGTGCCAGCAGCTTATCCCGGGGGATGGAGACCCAGTACTTC
j_gene: TRBJ2-5
v_gene: TRBV7-2
d_gene: -
abundance: -

CDR3aa: CATEGTGTYEQYF
CDR3nt: TGTGCCACCGAGGGGACAGGTACCTACGAGCAGTACTTC
j_gene: TRBJ2-7
v_gene: TRBV28
d_gene: TRBD1
abundance: -

CDR3aa: CASSPPDSLTYEQYF
CDR3nt: TGCGCCAGCAGCCCGCCGGACAGCCTAACCTACGAGCAGTACTTC
j_gene: TRBJ2-7
v_gene: TRBV5-1
d_gene: -
abundance: -

CDR3aa: CASSAGGAGANVLTF
CDR3nt: TGTGCCAGCAGTGCCGGGGGAGCTGGGGCCAACGTCCTGACTTTC
j_gene: TRBJ2-6
v_gene: TRBV25-1
d_gene: -
abundance: once

CDR3aa: CASRPGTSGGRDQLFF
CDR3nt: TGTGCCAGCAGGCCCGGGACTAGCGGGGGGCGGGACCAGCTGTTTTTT
j_gene: TRBJ2-2
v_gene: TRBV9
d_gene: TRBD2
abundance: -

CDR3aa: CASSPGTGTRGYTF
CDR3nt: TGTGCCAGCAGCCCGGGAACCGGGACAAGAGGCTACACCTTC
j_gene: TRBJ1-2
v_gene: TRBV5-6
d_gene: -
abundance: few

CDR3aa: CATSRGGGEKLFF
CDR3nt: TGTGCCACCAGCAGGGGAGGGGGGGAAAAACTGTTTTTT
j_gene: TRBJ1-4
v_gene: TRBV15
d_gene: -
abundance: -

CDR3aa: CASRIFHSAYEQYF
CDR3nt: TGTGCCAGTAGAATATTCCATTCGGCCTACGAGCAGTACTTC
j_gene: TRBJ2-7
v_gene: TRBV19
d_gene: -
abundance: -

CDR3aa: CASSPQQGQSYEQYF
CDR3nt: TGTGCCAGCTCACCACAGCAGGGTCAATCCTACGAGCAGTACTTC
j_gene: TRBJ2-7
v_gene: TRBV18
d_gene: -
abundance: -

CDR3aa: CASSLNSGTSLRAFF
CDR3nt: TGTGCCAGCAGTTTAAATTCCGGGACATCCCTGCGGGCTTTCTTT
j_gene: TRBJ1-1
v_gene: TRBV27
d_gene: -
abundance: -

CDR3aa: CASSPIDKFTYEQYF
CDR3nt: TGTGCCAGCAGCCCTATCGATAAGTTTACCTACGAGCAGTACTTC
j_gene: TRBJ2-7
v_gene: TRBV5-6
d_gene: -
abundance: -

CDR3aa: CASSELWDRVARNTEAFF
CDR3nt: TGTGCCAGCAGTGAATTATGGGACAGGGTAGCGCGGAACACTGAAGCTTTCTTT
j_gene: TRBJ1-1
v_gene: TRBV2
d_gene: TRBD1
abundance: -

CDR3aa: CATSNKPGQGVHEQYF
CDR3nt: TGTGCCACCAGCAACAAACCGGGACAGGGGGTACACGAGCAGTACTTC
j_gene: TRBJ2-7
v_gene: TRBV15
d_gene: TRBD1
abundance: -

CDR3aa: CASTLDRGSNQPQHF
CDR3nt: TGTGCCAGTACCTTAGACAGGGGAAGCAATCAGCCCCAGCATTTT
j_gene: TRBJ1-5
v_gene: TRBV19
d_gene: TRBD1
abundance: -

CDR3aa: CASSGARGRPQYF
CDR3nt: TGTGCCAGCAGCGGGGCCAGGGGAAGGCCACAGTACTTC
j_gene: TRBJ2-7
v_gene: TRBV13
d_gene: -
abundance: -

CDR3aa: CAWSETLGEKLFF
CDR3nt: TGTGCCTGGAGCGAAACCCTCGGGGAAAAACTGTTTTTT
j_gene: TRBJ1-4
v_gene: TRBV30
d_gene: -
abundance: medium-sized

CDR3aa: CASSETGGRYTGELFF
CDR3nt: TGTGCCAGCAGTGAAACAGGGGGGCGATACACCGGGGAGCTGTTTTTT
j_gene: TRBJ2-2
v_gene: TRBV2
d_gene: TRBD1
abundance: -

CDR3aa: CASSASPEEQYF
CDR3nt: TGTGCCAGCAGCGCGTCCCCCGAGGAGCAGTACTTC
j_gene: TRBJ2-7
v_gene: TRBV11-2
d_gene: -
abundance: medium-sized

CDR3aa: CSASSSGRSGNTIYF
CDR3nt: TGCAGTGCTAGTTCGTCGGGAAGGTCTGGAAACACCATATATTTT
j_gene: TRBJ1-3
v_gene: TRBV20-1
d_gene: -
abundance: -

CDR3aa: CASMVSGGITDTQYF
CDR3nt: TGTGCCAGCATGGTAAGCGGGGGGATCACAGATACGCAGTATTTT
j_gene: TRBJ2-3
v_gene: TRBV6-5
d_gene: TRBD2
abundance: -